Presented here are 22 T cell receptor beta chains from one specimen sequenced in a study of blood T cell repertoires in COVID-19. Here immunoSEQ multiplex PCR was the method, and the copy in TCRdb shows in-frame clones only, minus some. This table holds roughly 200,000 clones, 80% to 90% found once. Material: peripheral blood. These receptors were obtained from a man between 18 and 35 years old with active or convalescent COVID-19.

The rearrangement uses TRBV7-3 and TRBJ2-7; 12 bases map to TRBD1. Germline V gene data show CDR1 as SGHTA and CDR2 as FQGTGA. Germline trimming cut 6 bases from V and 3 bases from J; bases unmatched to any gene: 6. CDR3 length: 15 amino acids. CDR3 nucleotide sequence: TGTGCCAGCAGTGCCGGGACAGGGGGCTTCTACGAGCAGTACTTC. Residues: CASSAGTGGFYEQYF.

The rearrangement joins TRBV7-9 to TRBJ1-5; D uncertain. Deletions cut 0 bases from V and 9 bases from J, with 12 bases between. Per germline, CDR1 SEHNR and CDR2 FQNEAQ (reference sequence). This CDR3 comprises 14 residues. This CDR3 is CASSLAPGEGPQHF. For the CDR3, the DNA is TGTGCCAGCAGCTTAGCGCCCGGGGAAGGGCCCCAGCATTTT.

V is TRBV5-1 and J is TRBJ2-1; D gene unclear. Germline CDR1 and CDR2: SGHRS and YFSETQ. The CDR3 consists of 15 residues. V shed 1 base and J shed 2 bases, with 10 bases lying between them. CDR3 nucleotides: TGCGCCAGCAGCTTGCCGGGTAGAACCTACAATGAGCAGTTCTTC. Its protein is CASSLPGRTYNEQFF.

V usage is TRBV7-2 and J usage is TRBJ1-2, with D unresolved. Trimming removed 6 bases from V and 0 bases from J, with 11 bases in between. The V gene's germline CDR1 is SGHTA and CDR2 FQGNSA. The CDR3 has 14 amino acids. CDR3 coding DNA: TGTGCCAGCAGGCCTACCCCAACTAACTATGGCTACACCTTC. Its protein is CASRPTPTNYGYTF.

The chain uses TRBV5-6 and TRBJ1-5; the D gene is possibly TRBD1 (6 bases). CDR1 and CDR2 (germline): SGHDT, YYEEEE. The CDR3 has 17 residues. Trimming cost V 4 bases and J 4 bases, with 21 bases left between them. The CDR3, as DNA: TGTGCCAGCAGCCAACAGATGGCAGGGGTGAGAAATCAGCCCCAGCATTTT. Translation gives CASSQQMAGVRNQPQHF. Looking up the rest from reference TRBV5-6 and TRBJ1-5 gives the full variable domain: DAGVTQSPTHLIKTRGQQVTLRCSPKSGHDTVSWYQQALGQGPQFIFQYYEEEERQRGNFPDRFSGHQFPNYSSELNVNALLLGDSALYLCASSQQMAGVRNQPQHFGDGTRLSIL.

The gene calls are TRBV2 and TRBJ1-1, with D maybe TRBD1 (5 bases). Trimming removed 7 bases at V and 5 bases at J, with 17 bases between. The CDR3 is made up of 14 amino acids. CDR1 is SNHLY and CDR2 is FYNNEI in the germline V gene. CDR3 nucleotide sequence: TGTGCCAGCAACACCGCGGGGCGGGTGACTGAAGCTTTCTTT. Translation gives CASNTAGRVTEAFF.

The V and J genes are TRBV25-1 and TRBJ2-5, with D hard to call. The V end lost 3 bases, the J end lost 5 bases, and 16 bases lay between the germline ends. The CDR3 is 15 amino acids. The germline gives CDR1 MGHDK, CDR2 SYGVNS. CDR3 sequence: CASSEGFTTAETQYF. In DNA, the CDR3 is TGTGCCAGCAGTGAGGGCTTTACGACGGCGGAGACCCAGTACTTC.

CDR3 in DNA: TGTGCCAGCAGCGCCACAACAACTAATGAAAAACTGTTTTTT. Amino acid sequence: CASSATTTNEKLFF. The chain recombines TRBV28 with TRBJ1-4; D unresolved. Looked up from germline, CDR1 is MDHEN and CDR2 is SYDVKM. The CDR3 runs 14 residues. V lost 6 bases and J 0 bases, leaving 8 bases between the germline ends.

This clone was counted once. This CDR3 is CASSPYPGGPTGELFF. The DNA of the CDR3 is TGTGCCAGCAGCCCCTATCCGGGAGGCCCCACCGGGGAGCTGTTTTTT. V is TRBV11-2 and J is TRBJ2-2; TRBD2 matches at 7 bases. J was trimmed by 4 bases and V by 5 bases; bases with no gene match: 10. Germline loops: CDR1 SGHAT, CDR2 FQNNGV. The CDR3 loop spans 16 amino acids.

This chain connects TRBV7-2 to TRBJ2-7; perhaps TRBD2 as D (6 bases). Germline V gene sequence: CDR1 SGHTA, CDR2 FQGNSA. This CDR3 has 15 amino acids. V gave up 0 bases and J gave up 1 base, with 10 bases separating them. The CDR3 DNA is TGTGCCAGCAGCTTAGCCCGCGGGATTTCCTACGAGCAGTACTTC. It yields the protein CASSLARGISYEQYF.

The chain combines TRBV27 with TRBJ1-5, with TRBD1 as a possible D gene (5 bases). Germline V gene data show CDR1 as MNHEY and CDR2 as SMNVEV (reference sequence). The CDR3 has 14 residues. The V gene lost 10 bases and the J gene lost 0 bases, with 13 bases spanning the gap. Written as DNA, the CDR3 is TGTGCCACTAGTCAGGGTTATAGCAATCAGCCCCAGCATTTT. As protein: CATSQGYSNQPQHF.

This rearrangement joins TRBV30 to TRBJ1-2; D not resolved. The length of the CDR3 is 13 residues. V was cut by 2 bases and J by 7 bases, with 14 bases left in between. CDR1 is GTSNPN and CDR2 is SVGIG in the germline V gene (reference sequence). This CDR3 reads CAWSMQAGSGYTF. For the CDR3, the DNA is TGTGCCTGGAGTATGCAGGCCGGGAGTGGCTACACCTTC.

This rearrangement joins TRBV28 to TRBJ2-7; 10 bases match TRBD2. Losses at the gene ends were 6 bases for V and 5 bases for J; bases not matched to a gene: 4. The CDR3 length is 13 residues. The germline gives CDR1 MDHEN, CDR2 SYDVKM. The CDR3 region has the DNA TGTGCCAGCAGGTCTAGCGGGAGTCACGAGCAGTACTTC. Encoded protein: CASRSSGSHEQYF.

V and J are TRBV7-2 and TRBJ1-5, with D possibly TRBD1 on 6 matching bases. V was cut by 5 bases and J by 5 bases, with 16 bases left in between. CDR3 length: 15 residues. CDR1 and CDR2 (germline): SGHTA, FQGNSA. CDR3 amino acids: CASSATGKRDQPQHF. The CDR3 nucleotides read TGTGCCAGCAGCGCCACAGGGAAACGGGATCAGCCCCAGCATTTT. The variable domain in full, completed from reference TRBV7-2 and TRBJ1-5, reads GAGVSQSPSNKVTEKGKDVELRCDPISGHTALYWYRQSLGQGLEFLIYFQGNSAPDKSGLPSDRFSAERTGGSVSTLTIQRTQQEDSAVYLCASSATGKRDQPQHFGDGTRLSIL.

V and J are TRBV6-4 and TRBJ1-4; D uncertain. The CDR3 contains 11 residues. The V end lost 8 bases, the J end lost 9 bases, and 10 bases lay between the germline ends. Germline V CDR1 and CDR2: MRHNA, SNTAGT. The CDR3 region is CASRAGKKLFF. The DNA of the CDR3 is TGTGCCAGCCGGGCGGGGAAAAAACTGTTTTTT.

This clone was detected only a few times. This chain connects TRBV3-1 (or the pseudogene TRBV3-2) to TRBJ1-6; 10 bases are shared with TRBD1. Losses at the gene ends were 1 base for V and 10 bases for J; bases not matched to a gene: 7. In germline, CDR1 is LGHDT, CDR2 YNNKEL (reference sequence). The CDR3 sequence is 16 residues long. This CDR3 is CASSQARGTGASPLHF. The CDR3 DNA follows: TGTGCCAGCAGCCAAGCGAGAGGGACAGGGGCCTCACCCCTCCACTTT.

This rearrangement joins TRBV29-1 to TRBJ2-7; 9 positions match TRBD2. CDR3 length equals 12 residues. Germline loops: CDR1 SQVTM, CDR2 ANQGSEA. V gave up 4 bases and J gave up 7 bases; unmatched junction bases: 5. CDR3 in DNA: TGCAGCGTTGGGACTAGCGCGCGGGAGCAGTACTTC. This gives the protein CSVGTSAREQYF.

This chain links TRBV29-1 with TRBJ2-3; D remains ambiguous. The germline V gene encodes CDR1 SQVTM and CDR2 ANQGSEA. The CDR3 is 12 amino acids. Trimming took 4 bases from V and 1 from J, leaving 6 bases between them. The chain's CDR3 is CSVVLGTDTQYF. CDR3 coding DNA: TGCAGCGTTGTGTTAGGCACAGATACGCAGTATTTT.

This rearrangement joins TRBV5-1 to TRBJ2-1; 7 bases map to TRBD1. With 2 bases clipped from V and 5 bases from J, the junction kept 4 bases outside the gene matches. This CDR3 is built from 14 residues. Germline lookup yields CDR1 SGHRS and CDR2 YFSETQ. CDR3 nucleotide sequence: TGCGCCAGCAGCTTCCGGGACAGCCACAATGAGCAGTTCTTC. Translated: CASSFRDSHNEQFF.

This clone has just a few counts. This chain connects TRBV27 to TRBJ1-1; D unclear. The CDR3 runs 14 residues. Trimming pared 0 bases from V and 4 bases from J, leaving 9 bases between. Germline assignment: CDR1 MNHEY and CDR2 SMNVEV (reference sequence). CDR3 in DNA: TGTGCCAGCAGTTTATCCGGGTTGGGCACTGAAGCTTTCTTT. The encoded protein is CASSLSGLGTEAFF.

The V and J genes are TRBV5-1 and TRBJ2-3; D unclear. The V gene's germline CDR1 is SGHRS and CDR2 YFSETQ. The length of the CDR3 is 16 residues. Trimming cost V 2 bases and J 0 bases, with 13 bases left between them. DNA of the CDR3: TGCGCCAGCAGCTTTGTGGGTCAGACAAGCACAGATACGCAGTATTTT. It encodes CASSFVGQTSTDTQYF.

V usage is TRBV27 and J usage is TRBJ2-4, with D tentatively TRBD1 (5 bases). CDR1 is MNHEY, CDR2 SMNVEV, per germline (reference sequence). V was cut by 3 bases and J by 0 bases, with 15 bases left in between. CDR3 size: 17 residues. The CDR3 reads CASSLHDRLLAKNIQYF. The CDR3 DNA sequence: TGTGCCAGCAGTTTGCACGACAGATTACTAGCCAAAAACATTCAGTACTTC.